This T cell receptor beta chain was found in a study of blood T cells in healthy people across ages. Each donor supplied roughly 10 milliliters of peripheral blood. PBMCs, at least 6 million per sample, were isolated. Study-level results: Researchers report that TCR beta diversity correlated strongly with naive T cell percentage.

The junction had 7 bases not matched to a gene; V was cut back by 2 bases and J by 3 bases. The CDR3 is made up of 16 amino acids. Germline loops: CDR1 MDHEN, CDR2 SYDVKM. Regarding this clonotype: Its antigen remains unidentified.

Then a second PCR, running roughly 7 to 11 cycles, was carried out with a sample-barcoded 5' primer and a J-beta primer mix. Each CDR3 protein gets one entry after TCRdb re-called the 5' RACE reads with MiXCR. The profile shows 1.5 million to 2 million distinct CDR3 sequences, around 42% of them singletons. The sequenced sample consisted of blood. This chain uses TRBV28 with TRBJ2-7; the match to TRBD2 covers 10 bases. The source is a human donor in good health. The CDR3 loop reads CASSLASGSLSYEQYF. The DNA for the CDR3 is TGTGCCAGCAGTTTAGCTAGCGGGAGTCTCAGCTACGAGCAGTACTTC.